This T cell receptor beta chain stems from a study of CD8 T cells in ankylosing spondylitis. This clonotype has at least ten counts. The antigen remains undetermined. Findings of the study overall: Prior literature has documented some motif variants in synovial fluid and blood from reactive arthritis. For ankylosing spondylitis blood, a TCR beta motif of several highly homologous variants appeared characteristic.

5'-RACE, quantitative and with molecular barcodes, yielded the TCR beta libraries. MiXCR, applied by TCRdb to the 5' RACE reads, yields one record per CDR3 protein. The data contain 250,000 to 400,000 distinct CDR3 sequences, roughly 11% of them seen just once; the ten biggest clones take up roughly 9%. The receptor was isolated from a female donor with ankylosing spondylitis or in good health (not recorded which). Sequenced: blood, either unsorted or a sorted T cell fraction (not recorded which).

CDR3 nucleotide sequence: TGTGCCAGCAGCGTCGGACAGGGGATAGGGTACGAGCAGTACTTC. As protein: CASSVGQGIGYEQYF. This chain links TRBV9 with TRBJ2-7; 9 bases line up with TRBD1. V was clipped by 2 bases and J by 4 bases; unmatched bases: 7. The CDR3 is 15 residues long. Germline CDR1 reads SGDLS; CDR2 reads YYNGEE.